One and the same sample provided the 10 T cell receptor beta chains below, sequenced in a study of memory CD4+ T cells and cytomegalovirus serostatus. The sort gate was single viable CD3+CD4+CD8-CD45RO+ cells for memory CD4+ T cells. Some clones are missing from TCRdb's copy, which holds only in-frame ones; the method was immunoSEQ multiplex PCR. The sample has just under 95,000 clones; over 70% are singletons. The sequenced sample was memory CD4+ T cells from blood. The receptors stem from an adult in good health and CMV-seropositive.

This clone was detected once. V usage is TRBV7-3 and J usage is TRBJ2-3; D might be TRBD2 (6 bases). V was clipped by 1 base and J by 3 bases, with 14 bases between them. The V gene's germline CDR1 is SGHTA and CDR2 FQGTGA. This CDR3 has 16 residues. Here the CDR3 reads CASSLMSGVRTDTQYF. In DNA form, the CDR3 reads TGTGCCAGCAGCTTAATGTCGGGAGTGCGGACAGATACGCAGTATTTT.

This chain uses TRBV6-1 with TRBJ1-4; possibly TRBD1 for D (5 bases). This CDR3 contains 16 residues. Germline V gene sequence: CDR1 MNHNS, CDR2 SASEGT. The germline V and J ends were trimmed by 3 bases and 0 bases, with 11 bases remaining between them. The DNA for the CDR3 is TGTGCCAGCAGTGAGTTCGGGGGAGCAACTAATGAAAAACTGTTTTTT. This encodes CASSEFGGATNEKLFF.

CDR3 region: CASSSGQSMNTEAFF. CDR3 bases: TGTGCCAGCAGCTCGGGACAGAGCATGAACACTGAAGCTTTCTTT. The rearrangement joins TRBV11-2 to TRBJ1-1, with 7 bases aligning to TRBD1. From germline, CDR1 is SGHAT and CDR2 FQNNGV. This CDR3 contains 15 residues. V trimming: 4 bases; J trimming: 0 bases; junction bases outside the gene matches: 5.

V and J are TRBV11-2 and TRBJ2-3; D unclear. V lost 5 bases, J lost 3 bases, and 9 bases lay in between. This CDR3 has 13 residues. CDR1 and CDR2 from the germline V gene are SGHAT and FQNNGV. The CDR3 reads CASSIERTDTQYF. The CDR3 bases are TGTGCCAGCAGCATCGAAAGGACAGATACGCAGTATTTT.

The chain recombines TRBV7-9 with TRBJ1-4; TRBD1 agrees at 9 bases. The CDR3 is made up of 15 amino acids. Unmatched junction bases numbered 6, after V lost 3 bases and J lost 7 bases. Germline lookup yields CDR1 SEHNR and CDR2 FQNEAQ (reference sequence). The CDR3 nucleotides are TGTGCCAGCAGCTTGGGACAGGGAAGTAGTGAAAAACTGTTTTTT. As protein: CASSLGQGSSEKLFF.

The rearrangement uses TRBV5-1 and TRBJ2-5; a weak D match, TRBD2 (5 bases). The CDR3 contains 15 residues. Per germline, CDR1 SGHRS and CDR2 YFSETQ. Trimming left V 1 base short and J 2 bases short, with 12 bases between. CDR3 sequence: CASSLTGNEQETQYF. In nucleotides, the CDR3 is TGCGCCAGCAGCTTGACGGGGAATGAGCAAGAGACCCAGTACTTC.

As DNA, the CDR3 is TGCAGCGCCCGCCTTAGCGGGAGCGCCAATGAGCAGTTCTTC. Encoded protein: CSARLSGSANEQFF. The chain combines TRBV29-1 with TRBJ2-1; 9 bases map to TRBD2. V dropped 7 bases and J dropped 6; count of bases not matched to a gene: 10. CDR1 and CDR2 (germline): SQVTM, ANQGSEA. The CDR3 totals 14 residues.

CDR3 nucleotide sequence: TGCAGTGCGAAGTACAATGAGCAGTTCTTC. This gives the protein CSAKYNEQFF. The V call is TRBV20-1, the J call TRBJ2-1; D not resolved. V gave up 6 bases and J gave up 4 bases, with 4 bases separating them. From germline, CDR1 is DFQATT and CDR2 SNEGSKA (reference sequence). CDR3 size: 10 residues.

This chain connects TRBV6-6 to TRBJ2-4; TRBD2 agrees at 7 bases. V lost 7 bases, J lost 10 bases, and 13 bases stayed unmatched. CDR1 and CDR2 (germline): MNHNY, SVGAGI (reference sequence). The CDR3 is 14 residues long. CDR3 in DNA: TGTGCCAGCACCACGACTGCCGGGGGGAGGATTCAGTACTTC. Translating gives CASTTTAGGRIQYF.

This clone was seen many times. This sequence joins TRBV27 and TRBJ2-3, with TRBD1 identical over 8 bases. The trim removed 6 bases at V and 7 bases at J, leaving 6 bases unmatched. CDR1 is MNHEY and CDR2 is SMNVEV in the germline V gene (reference sequence). This CDR3 region has 13 residues. The CDR3 DNA reads TGTGCCAGCAGCCGCGACAGGGGCTATACGCAGTATTTT. Protein sequence: CASSRDRGYTQYF.